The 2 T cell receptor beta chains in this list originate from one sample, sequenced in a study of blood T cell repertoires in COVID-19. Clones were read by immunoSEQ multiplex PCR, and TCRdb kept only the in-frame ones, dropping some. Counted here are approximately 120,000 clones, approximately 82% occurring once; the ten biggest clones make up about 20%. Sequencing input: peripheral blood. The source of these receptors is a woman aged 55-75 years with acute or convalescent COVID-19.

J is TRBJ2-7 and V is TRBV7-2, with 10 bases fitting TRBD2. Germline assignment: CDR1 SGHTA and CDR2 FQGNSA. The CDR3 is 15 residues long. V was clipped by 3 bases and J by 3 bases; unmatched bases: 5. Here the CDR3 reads CASSFGLAEVYEQYF. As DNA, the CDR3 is TGTGCCAGCAGCTTCGGACTAGCGGAGGTCTACGAGCAGTACTTC.

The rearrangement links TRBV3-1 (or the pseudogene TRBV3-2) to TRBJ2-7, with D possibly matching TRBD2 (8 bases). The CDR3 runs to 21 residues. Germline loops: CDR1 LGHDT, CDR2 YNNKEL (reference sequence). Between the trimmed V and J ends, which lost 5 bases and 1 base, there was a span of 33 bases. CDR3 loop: CASSSPDGGGFGGRGSYEQYF. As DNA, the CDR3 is TGTGCCAGCAGCTCCCCAGACGGCGGGGGGTTCGGTGGCAGGGGGTCCTACGAGCAGTACTTC.